The TCR beta chain under discussion was sequenced for a study of shared clonotypes between healthy human individuals (dated by TCRdb to 2020 to 2022). About the study as a whole: Two women and a few men aged 18 to 49 years were included in the cohort. The study deeply sequenced blood TCR repertoires of about 5 healthy adults to estimate repertoire size and the extent of clonotype sharing between individuals. Each donor's leukapheresis produced roughly between about 0.9 and 9.5 billion PBMCs. To increase sequencing depth and limit assay-specific biases, TCR repertoire library preparation and sequencing were carried out by different laboratories using diverse techniques.

Using the deep immunoSEQ assay, TCR CDR3 regions were amplified from genomic DNA by multiplex PCR. Genomic DNA extracted from each cell subset was distributed evenly over all wells of several immunoSEQ 96-well plates, and each plate served as one replicate. For unsorted PBMC, each replicate PCR was loaded with around 300 ng genomic DNA, equivalent to around 30,000 T cell genomes. Genomic DNA from unsorted PBMC was sequenced over ten immunoSEQ deep assay plates. Purified libraries were measured with a Qubit 3.0 fluorometer, size-checked on a Bioanalyzer 2100, and measured again with the KAPA Library Quantification kit. Each immunoSEQ 96-well plate was sequenced on its own single-read 150-cycle Illumina NextSeq 550 flow cell. Per the original workflow: Because the immunoSEQ output held only junctional sequences and lacked quality scores, the filtering could not match the filtering applied to full-length reads. Sequences were annotated with PyIR, a Python wrapper for IgBLAST v1.9, and V/J genes and CDR3 were assigned using IMGT germline references. Reads were removed for weak V/J assignments (E-value above 1e-6), missing CDR3, stop codons, out-of-frame junctions, or ambiguous translated residues. V3J clonotypes were defined as sequences sharing the same inferred V gene, J gene, and CDR3 amino acid sequence. Percentage overlap between repertoires was calculated by dividing the number of shared unique clonotypes by the size of the smaller repertoire. Richness of each repertoire was evaluated using RTK rarefaction, the Chao1 estimator, and Recon v2.1 estimates of unobserved clonotypes. TCRdb re-hosts the immuneACCESS table, in-frame sequences only. Its copies lack some clones; in the studies checked, an unresolved V gene accounts for under half of them, and the cause for the rest is not known. Clone size and V and J calls were adopted from that table, with D and trimming inferred from the DNA. The sample table holds some 500,000 clones, of which around 80% were seen once. Jointly, the top ten make up roughly 12% of the sample.

Donors were healthy HIV-negative adults with no recently reported acute infections or vaccinations. Every donor was a Caucasian adult residing in Nashville, Tennessee, USA. In the unsorted samples, approximately 85 million PBMCs were counted, and genomic DNA was extracted using the QIAamp DNA Blood Mini kit. Blood was obtained by leukapheresis, after which PBMCs were separated by Ficoll-Histopaque density gradient centrifugation and cryopreserved in liquid nitrogen vapor phase. General findings and caveats noted by the study authors: Based on pairwise subsampling, the degree of clonotype sharing among donors was expected to be affected by sequencing depth. Sampling was restricted to blood, and TCR repertoires in tissue are likely to differ from TCR repertoires in blood. The genetic and exposure-history diversity represented was limited by the small number of donors.

In the case of this clone: Its antigen has not been determined. The junction shows a germline mismatch at one end, possibly a read error.

The sample consisted of PBMCs. The origin of this receptor is a woman aged 35 to 49 in good health. Some clones in this sample may be carry-over from other donors' samples.

CDR3 protein: CASSLLAGGQRTDTQYF. The nucleotides read TGTGCCAGCAGCTTATTAGCGGGAGGGCAGCGCACAGATACGCAGTATTTT. Recombination joined TRBV28 with TRBJ2-3, with 11 junctional bases fitting TRBD2. The CDR3 measures 17 amino acids from cysteine to phenylalanine. The only DNA kept is the CDR3, 51 bases in frame from the first base. For CDR1 and CDR2, the germline V gene lists MDHEN and SYDVKM. The entire variable domain, with the stretches around the CDR3 drawn from the reference TRBV28 and TRBJ2-3 proteins, is DVKVTQSSRYLVKRTGEKVFLECVQDMDHENMFWYRQDPGLGLRLIYFSYDVKMKEKGDIPEGYSVSREKKERFSLILESASTNQTSMYLCASSLLAGGQRTDTQYFGPGTRLTVL.